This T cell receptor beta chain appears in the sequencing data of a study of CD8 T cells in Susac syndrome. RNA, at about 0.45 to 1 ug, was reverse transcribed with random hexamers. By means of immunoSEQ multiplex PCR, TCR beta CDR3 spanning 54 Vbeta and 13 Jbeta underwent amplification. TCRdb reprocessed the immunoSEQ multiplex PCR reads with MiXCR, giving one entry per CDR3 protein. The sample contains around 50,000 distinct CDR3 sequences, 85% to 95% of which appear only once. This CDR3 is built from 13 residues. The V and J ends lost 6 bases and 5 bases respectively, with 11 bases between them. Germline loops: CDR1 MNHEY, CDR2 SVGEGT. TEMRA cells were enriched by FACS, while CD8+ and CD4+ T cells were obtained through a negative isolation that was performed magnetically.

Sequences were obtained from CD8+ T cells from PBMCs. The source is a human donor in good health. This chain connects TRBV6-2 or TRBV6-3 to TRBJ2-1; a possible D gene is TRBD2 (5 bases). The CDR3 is CASRRRGNNEQFF. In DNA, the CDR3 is TGTGCCAGCAGGCGTCGAGGGAACAATGAGCAGTTCTTC.